This passage covers 12 T cell receptor beta chains from one sample sequenced in a study of blood T cell repertoires in COVID-19. Generated by immunoSEQ multiplex PCR, the TCRdb table keeps only in-frame clones and is missing some. The repertoire holds approximately 170,000 clones, with roughly 85% as singletons. The sample consisted of PBMCs or T cells enriched from blood (not recorded which). Source of these receptors: a woman aged 70 to 79 in a cohort exposed to, infected with or recovered from COVID-19 (not recorded which).

The DNA for the CDR3 is TGTGCCAGCAGCCAGATCACAGGGGTCTCGGCAAAGACCCAGTACTTC. It codes for CASSQITGVSAKTQYF. This chain joins TRBV3-1 (or the pseudogene TRBV3-2) and TRBJ2-5, with TRBD1 identical over 7 bases. The V gene's germline CDR1 is LGHDT and CDR2 YNNKEL (reference sequence). The CDR3 runs 16 residues. V shed 3 bases, J shed 6 bases, and the junction held 13 bases outside the gene matches.

The rearrangement links TRBV5-1 to TRBJ2-7, with D perhaps TRBD1 (6 bases). CDR1 is SGHRS and CDR2 is YFSETQ in the germline V gene. The V end was cut by 0 bases, the J end by 0 bases, with 13 bases between. The CDR3 spans 16 residues. The CDR3 nucleotides are TGCGCCAGCAGCTTGGAGGGGGATGTGAGCTCCTACGAGCAGTACTTC. The encoded protein is CASSLEGDVSSYEQYF.

The chain carries TRBV7-2 and TRBJ2-5; TRBD2 aligns across 7 bases. V lost 3 bases, J lost 5 bases, and 6 bases stayed unmatched. The V gene's germline CDR1 is SGHTA and CDR2 FQGNSA. There are 14 residues in the CDR3. CDR3 sequence: CASSLGGRSETQYF. In DNA, the CDR3 is TGTGCCAGCAGCTTGGGCGGGAGATCGGAGACCCAGTACTTC. The full variable domain, in which reference TRBV7-2 and TRBJ2-5 provide the parts outside the CDR3, is GAGVSQSPSNKVTEKGKDVELRCDPISGHTALYWYRQSLGQGLEFLIYFQGNSAPDKSGLPSDRFSAERTGGSVSTLTIQRTQQEDSAVYLCASSLGGRSETQYFGPGTRLLVL.

This clone occurred once. The chain joins TRBV5-8 to TRBJ2-3; 7 bases line up with TRBD1. This CDR3 comprises 15 residues. V trimming: 4 bases; J trimming: 2 bases; junction bases outside the gene matches: 7. Germline loops: CDR1 SGHTS, CDR2 YDEGEE. The CDR3 reads CASSPGQTFTDTQYF. As DNA, the CDR3 is TGTGCCAGCAGCCCGGGACAGACCTTCACAGATACGCAGTATTTT.

V gene TRBV5-1 combines with J gene TRBJ2-7; 8 bases align to TRBD1. This CDR3 spans 15 amino acids. The V gene end was trimmed by 1 base and the J gene end by 3 bases; junction bases not matched to a gene: 6. Germline V gene data show CDR1 as SGHRS and CDR2 as YFSETQ. The DNA for the CDR3 is TGCGCCAGCAGCTTGAAAAGACAGGGGAACTACGAGCAGTACTTC. Protein: CASSLKRQGNYEQYF.

The rearrangement uses TRBV19 and TRBJ1-1; D gene uncertain. The CDR3 consists of 13 residues. The ends were cut back, 7 bases at V and 4 bases at J, with 13 bases in the middle. Per the germline V gene, CDR1 is LNHDA and CDR2 is SQIVND (reference sequence). The CDR3 loop is CASTLISGTEAFF. The CDR3 DNA reads TGTGCCAGTACTCTTATATCGGGCACTGAAGCTTTCTTT.

J is TRBJ2-1 and V is TRBV5-1; 7 positions agree with TRBD1. Per the germline V gene, CDR1 is SGHRS and CDR2 is YFSETQ. The CDR3 length is 15 residues. V was clipped by 3 bases and J by 3 bases; unmatched bases: 6. CDR3 in DNA: TGCGCCAGCAGCTCCAGACAGGGAAACTACAATGAGCAGTTCTTC. Its translation: CASSSRQGNYNEQFF.

As DNA, the CDR3 is TGTGCCAGCAGCCGCGGGACAGGGGAAGGGGTGACCCAGTACTTC. This codes for CASSRGTGEGVTQYF. This chain uses TRBV14 with TRBJ2-5, with 10 bases that match TRBD1. Germline trimming cut 4 bases from V and 7 bases from J; bases unmatched to any gene: 9. The CDR3 is made up of 15 amino acids. Germline CDR1 is SGHDN and CDR2 is FVKESK.

This chain uses TRBV6-5 with TRBJ1-1, with a weak D call TRBD1 (6 bases). From germline, CDR1 is MNHEY and CDR2 SVGAGI. The CDR3 loop spans 14 amino acids. Trimming pared 2 bases from V and 6 bases from J, leaving 13 bases between. Here the CDR3 DNA reads TGTGCCAGCAGTTACGAGCAGGGGAGGGCTGAAGCTTTCTTT. Translated, it gives CASSYEQGRAEAFF.

This sequence joins TRBV7-2 and TRBJ1-5; 8 bases line up with TRBD1. The CDR3 has 14 residues. With 5 bases clipped from V and 9 bases from J, the junction kept 9 bases outside the gene matches. Per germline, CDR1 SGHTA and CDR2 FQGNSA. Here the CDR3 DNA reads TGTGCCAGCAGCGCCAGACAGGGGAGAGGGCCCCAGCATTTT. Its translation is CASSARQGRGPQHF.

V is TRBV6-1 and J is TRBJ1-1; 7 bases agree with TRBD1. V lost 2 bases to trimming and J lost 3 bases; unmatched junction nucleotides: 15. Germline V lookup: CDR1 MNHNS, CDR2 SASEGT. CDR3 length: 18 amino acids. CDR3 protein: CASSERGIGRGLYTEAFF. The CDR3 DNA is TGTGCCAGCAGTGAAAGGGGAATCGGTAGGGGGCTTTACACTGAAGCTTTCTTT.

The V gene is TRBV20-1, the J gene TRBJ1-6, with 7 positions matching TRBD1. Per the germline V gene, CDR1 is DFQATT and CDR2 is SNEGSKA (reference sequence). This CDR3 has 14 residues. Trimming cost V 3 bases and J 6 bases; bases outside gene matches: 5. CDR3 protein: CSASAWDSNSPLHF. The CDR3 DNA sequence: TGCAGTGCTAGTGCCTGGGACAGTAATTCACCCCTCCACTTT.